Listed below are T cell receptor beta chains from one sample, sequenced in a study of cytomegalovirus exposure and HLA in healthy donors. Profiled with immunoSEQ multiplex PCR; TCRdb holds only in-frame clones, not every one. The sample carries 95,000 to 150,000 clones, over 9.5% recorded once. The sequenced material came from PBMCs. These receptors all come from a woman aged 18-29 years in good health and CMV-seropositive. Each CDR3 is given with its conserved first and last residue. D genes are given only for firm matches. The listing skips clone size in some rows; elsewhere it reads once, few, many or a size class.

v_call: TRBV14; clone_size: few; j_call: TRBJ1-1; d_call: NA; cdr3_aa: CASSHYNTEAFF; cdr3_nt: TGTGCCAGCAGCCACTATAACACTGAAGCTTTCTTT
v_call: TRBV27; clone_size: NA; j_call: TRBJ2-2; d_call: NA; cdr3_aa: CASRLVGGGELFF; cdr3_nt: TGTGCCAGCAGACTAGTAGGGGGCGGGGAGCTGTTTTTT
v_call: TRBV25-1; clone_size: NA; j_call: TRBJ2-2; d_call: NA; cdr3_aa: CASSVRLGELFF; cdr3_nt: TGTGCCAGCAGTGTCCGACTCGGGGAGCTGTTTTTT
v_call: TRBV11-2; clone_size: few; j_call: TRBJ1-2; d_call: NA; cdr3_aa: CASTHDRRAGGYTF; cdr3_nt: TGTGCCAGCACCCATGACCGACGCGCGGGCGGCTACACCTTC
v_call: TRBV30; clone_size: few; j_call: TRBJ2-1; d_call: NA; cdr3_aa: CAWSLANEQFF; cdr3_nt: TGTGCCTGGAGTCTAGCGAATGAGCAGTTCTTC
v_call: TRBV7-6; clone_size: few; j_call: TRBJ2-1; d_call: TRBD2; cdr3_aa: CAGSLADAGGFYNEQFF; cdr3_nt: TGTGCCGGCAGCTTAGCGGACGCGGGAGGTTTCTATAATGAGCAGTTCTTC
v_call: TRBV5-1; clone_size: few; j_call: TRBJ1-3; d_call: NA; cdr3_aa: CASSRAPPNPSGNTIYF; cdr3_nt: TGCGCCAGCAGCAGAGCCCCACCAAATCCCTCTGGAAACACCATATATTTT
v_call: TRBV6-1; clone_size: few; j_call: TRBJ1-5; d_call: NA; cdr3_aa: CASTQANQPQHF; cdr3_nt: TGTGCCAGCACACAGGCCAATCAGCCCCAGCATTTT
v_call: TRBV10-3; clone_size: NA; j_call: TRBJ2-5; d_call: TRBD1; cdr3_aa: CAIRGQDVQETQYF; cdr3_nt: TGTGCCATCCGGGGACAGGACGTTCAAGAGACCCAGTACTTC
v_call: TRBV5-6; clone_size: NA; j_call: TRBJ2-5; d_call: TRBD2; cdr3_aa: CASSPGTSGRGGETQYF; cdr3_nt: TGTGCCAGCAGCCCCGGGACTAGCGGGAGAGGGGGCGAGACCCAGTACTTC
v_call: TRBV7-9; clone_size: NA; j_call: TRBJ2-1; d_call: NA; cdr3_aa: CASSPRLENPYNEQFF; cdr3_nt: TGTGCCAGCAGCCCCCGACTAGAAAATCCGTACAATGAGCAGTTCTTC
v_call: TRBV5-4; clone_size: few; j_call: TRBJ1-1; d_call: NA; cdr3_aa: CASSSGSMNTEAFF; cdr3_nt: TGTGCCAGCAGCTCGGGGAGTATGAACACTGAAGCTTTCTTT
v_call: TRBV7-3; clone_size: NA; j_call: TRBJ2-2; d_call: NA; cdr3_aa: CASSREAGELFF; cdr3_nt: TGTGCCAGCAGCCGTGAGGCCGGGGAGCTGTTTTTT
v_call: TRBV7-6; clone_size: NA; j_call: TRBJ2-1; d_call: NA; cdr3_aa: CASSPRWGVPNEQFF; cdr3_nt: TGTGCCAGCAGCCCACGGTGGGGAGTACCCAATGAGCAGTTCTTC
v_call: TRBV10-3; clone_size: NA; j_call: TRBJ1-2; d_call: NA; cdr3_aa: CAISDPSGYGYTF; cdr3_nt: TGTGCCATCAGTGACCCCTCAGGTTATGGCTACACCTTC
v_call: TRBV6-1; clone_size: few; j_call: TRBJ2-3; d_call: NA; cdr3_aa: CASSEALLGRLSTDTQYF; cdr3_nt: TGTGCCAGCAGTGAAGCGCTTCTTGGCAGGCTAAGCACAGATACGCAGTATTTT